This T cell receptor beta chain was obtained from a study of blood T cell repertoires in COVID-19. Original processing notes: How many nucleated cells were present was estimated from reference gene primer amplification. TCRdb's copy holds only in-frame clones and misses some; the assay was immunoSEQ multiplex PCR. The DNA was the basis for D and trimming; V, J and clone size are from that table. The sample lists about 360,000 clones, 70% to 85% occurring once. Per the germline V gene, CDR1 is SGHNT and CDR2 is YYREEE (reference sequence). J lost 0 bases, V lost 4 bases, and 1 base had no gene match. The CDR3 has 16 amino acids.

Sequenced sample: peripheral blood. This chain links TRBV5-4 with TRBJ2-1, with TRBD2 matching over 13 bases. The clonotype comes from a human donor with acute or convalescent COVID-19. The donor label of this sample is uncertain. The CDR3 loop is CASSRTSGSSYNEQFF. The DNA for the CDR3 is TGTGCCAGCAGCCGGACTAGCGGGAGCTCCTACAATGAGCAGTTCTTC.